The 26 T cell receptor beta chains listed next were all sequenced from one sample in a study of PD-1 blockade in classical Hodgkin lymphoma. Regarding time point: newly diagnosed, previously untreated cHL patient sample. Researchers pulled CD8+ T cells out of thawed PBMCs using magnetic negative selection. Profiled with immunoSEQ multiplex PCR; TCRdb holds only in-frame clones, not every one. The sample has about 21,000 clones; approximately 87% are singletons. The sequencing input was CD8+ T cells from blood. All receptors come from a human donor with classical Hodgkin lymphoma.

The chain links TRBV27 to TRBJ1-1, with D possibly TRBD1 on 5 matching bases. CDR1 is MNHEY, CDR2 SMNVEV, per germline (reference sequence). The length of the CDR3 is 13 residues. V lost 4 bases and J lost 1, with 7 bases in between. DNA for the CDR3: TGTGCCAGCAGTTGGGGACGGAACACTGAAGCTTTCTTT. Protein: CASSWGRNTEAFF.

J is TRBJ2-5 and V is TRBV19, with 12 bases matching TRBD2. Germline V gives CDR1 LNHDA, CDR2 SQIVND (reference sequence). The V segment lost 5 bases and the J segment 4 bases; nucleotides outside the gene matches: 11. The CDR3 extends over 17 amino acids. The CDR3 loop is CASSVASGGEFGETQYF. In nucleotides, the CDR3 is TGTGCCAGTAGTGTAGCTAGCGGGGGGGAGTTCGGAGAGACCCAGTACTTC.

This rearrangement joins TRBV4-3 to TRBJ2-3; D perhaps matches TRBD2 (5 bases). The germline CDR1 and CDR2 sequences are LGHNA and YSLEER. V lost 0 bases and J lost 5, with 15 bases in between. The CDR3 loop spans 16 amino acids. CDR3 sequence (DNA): TGCGCCAGCAGCCAAGATCGAAGCGGCTTGCAAGATACGCAGTATTTT. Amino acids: CASSQDRSGLQDTQYF.

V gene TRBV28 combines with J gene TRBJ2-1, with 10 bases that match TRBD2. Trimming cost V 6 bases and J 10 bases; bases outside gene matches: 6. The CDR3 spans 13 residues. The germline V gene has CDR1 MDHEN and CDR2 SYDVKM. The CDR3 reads CASRRTSGLEQFF. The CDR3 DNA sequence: TGTGCCAGCAGACGGACTAGCGGACTGGAGCAGTTCTTC.

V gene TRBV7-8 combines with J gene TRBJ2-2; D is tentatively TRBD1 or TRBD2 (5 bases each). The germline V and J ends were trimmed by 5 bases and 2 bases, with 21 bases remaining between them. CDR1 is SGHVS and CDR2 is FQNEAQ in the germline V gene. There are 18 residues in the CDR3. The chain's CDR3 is CASSTWPDSGSNTGELFF. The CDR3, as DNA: TGTGCCAGCAGCACCTGGCCGGACTCAGGGAGCAACACCGGGGAGCTGTTTTTT.

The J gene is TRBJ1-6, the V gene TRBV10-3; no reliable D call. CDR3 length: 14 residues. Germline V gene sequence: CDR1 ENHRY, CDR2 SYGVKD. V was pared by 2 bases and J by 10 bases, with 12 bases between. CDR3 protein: CAISEDGLRSPLHF. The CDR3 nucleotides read TGTGCCATCAGTGAGGACGGCCTGAGGTCACCCCTCCACTTT.

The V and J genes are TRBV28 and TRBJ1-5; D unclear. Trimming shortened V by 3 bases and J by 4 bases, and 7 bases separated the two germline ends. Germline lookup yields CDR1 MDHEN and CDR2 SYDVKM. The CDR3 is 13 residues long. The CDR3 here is CASSFTGNQPQHF. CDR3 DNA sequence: TGTGCCAGCAGTTTTACGGGGAATCAGCCCCAGCATTTT. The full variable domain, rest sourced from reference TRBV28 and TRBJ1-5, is DVKVTQSSRYLVKRTGEKVFLECVQDMDHENMFWYRQDPGLGLRLIYFSYDVKMKEKGDIPEGYSVSREKKERFSLILESASTNQTSMYLCASSFTGNQPQHFGDGTRLSIL.

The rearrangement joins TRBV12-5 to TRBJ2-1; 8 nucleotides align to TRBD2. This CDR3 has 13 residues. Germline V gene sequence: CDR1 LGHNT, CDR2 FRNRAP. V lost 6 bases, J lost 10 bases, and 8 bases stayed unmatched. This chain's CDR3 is CASGSGLVGEQFF. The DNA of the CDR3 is TGTGCTAGTGGCTCGGGACTAGTAGGCGAGCAGTTCTTC.

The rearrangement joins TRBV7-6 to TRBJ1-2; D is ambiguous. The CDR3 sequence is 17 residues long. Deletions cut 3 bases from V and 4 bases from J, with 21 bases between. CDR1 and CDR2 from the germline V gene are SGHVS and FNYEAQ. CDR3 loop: CASSLNVGFKALYGYTF. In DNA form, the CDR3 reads TGTGCCAGCAGCTTGAATGTGGGGTTTAAGGCCCTCTATGGCTACACCTTC. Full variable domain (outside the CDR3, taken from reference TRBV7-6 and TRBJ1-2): GAGVSQSPRYKVTKRGQDVALRCDPISGHVSLYWYRQALGQGPEFLTYFNYEAQQDKSGLPNDRFSAERPEGSISTLTIQRTEQRDSAMYRCASSLNVGFKALYGYTFGSGTRLTVV.

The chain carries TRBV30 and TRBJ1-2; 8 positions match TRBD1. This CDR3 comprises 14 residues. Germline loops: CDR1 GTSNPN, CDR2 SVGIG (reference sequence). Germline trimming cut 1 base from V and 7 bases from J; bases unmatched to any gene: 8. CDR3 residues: CAWSDGQGWGGYTF. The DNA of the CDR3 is TGTGCCTGGAGTGATGGACAGGGCTGGGGTGGCTACACCTTC.

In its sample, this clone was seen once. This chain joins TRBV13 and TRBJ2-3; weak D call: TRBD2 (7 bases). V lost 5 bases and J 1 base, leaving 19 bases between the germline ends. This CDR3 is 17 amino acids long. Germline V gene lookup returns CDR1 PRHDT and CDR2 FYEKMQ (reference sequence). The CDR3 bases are TGTGCCAGCAGCCCTGGGGGGGGCGGGATCGGCACAGATACGCAGTATTTT. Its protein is CASSPGGGGIGTDTQYF.

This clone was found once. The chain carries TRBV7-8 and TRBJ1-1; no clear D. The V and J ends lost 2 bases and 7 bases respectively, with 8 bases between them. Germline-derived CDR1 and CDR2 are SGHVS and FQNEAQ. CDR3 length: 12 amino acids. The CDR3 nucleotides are TGTGCCAGCAGCTTATTGGGGATTGAAGCTTTCTTT. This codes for CASSLLGIEAFF.

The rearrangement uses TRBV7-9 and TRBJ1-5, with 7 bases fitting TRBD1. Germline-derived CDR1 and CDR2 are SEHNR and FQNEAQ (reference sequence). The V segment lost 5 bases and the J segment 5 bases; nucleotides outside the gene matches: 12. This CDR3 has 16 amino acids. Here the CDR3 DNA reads TGTGCCAGCAGCCCCCGCCTGACAGGGAGGGATCAGCCCCAGCATTTT. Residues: CASSPRLTGRDQPQHF.

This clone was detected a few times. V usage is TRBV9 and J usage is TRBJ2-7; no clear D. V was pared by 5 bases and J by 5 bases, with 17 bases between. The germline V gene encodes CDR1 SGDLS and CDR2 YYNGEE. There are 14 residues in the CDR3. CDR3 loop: CASRVRPLMDEQYF. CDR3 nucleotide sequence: TGTGCCAGCAGGGTTAGACCATTGATGGACGAGCAGTACTTC.

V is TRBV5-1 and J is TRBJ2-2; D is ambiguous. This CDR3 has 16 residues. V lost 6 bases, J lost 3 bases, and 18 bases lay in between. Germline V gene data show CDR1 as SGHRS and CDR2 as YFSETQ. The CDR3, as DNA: TGCGCCAGCACCTGGGGTGTGGAGATATACACCGGGGAGCTGTTTTTT. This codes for CASTWGVEIYTGELFF.

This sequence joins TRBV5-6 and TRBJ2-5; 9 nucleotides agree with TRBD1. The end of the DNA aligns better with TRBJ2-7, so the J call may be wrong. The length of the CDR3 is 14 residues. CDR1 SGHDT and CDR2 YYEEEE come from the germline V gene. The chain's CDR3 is CASSLGQGDYEQYF. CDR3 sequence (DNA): TGTGCCAGCAGCTTGGGACAGGGGGACTACGAGCAGTACTTC.

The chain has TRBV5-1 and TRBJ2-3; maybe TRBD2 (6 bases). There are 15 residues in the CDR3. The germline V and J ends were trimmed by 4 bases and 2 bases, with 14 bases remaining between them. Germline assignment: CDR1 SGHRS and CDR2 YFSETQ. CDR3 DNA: TGCGCCAGCAGCCAAAGAGGGGACTTCACAGATACGCAGTATTTT. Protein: CASSQRGDFTDTQYF.

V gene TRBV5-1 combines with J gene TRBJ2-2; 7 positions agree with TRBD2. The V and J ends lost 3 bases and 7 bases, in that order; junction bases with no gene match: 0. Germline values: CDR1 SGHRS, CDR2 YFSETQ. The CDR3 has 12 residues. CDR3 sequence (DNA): TGCGCCAGCAGCTGGGAGGGCGGGGAGCTGTTTTTT. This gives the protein CASSWEGGELFF.

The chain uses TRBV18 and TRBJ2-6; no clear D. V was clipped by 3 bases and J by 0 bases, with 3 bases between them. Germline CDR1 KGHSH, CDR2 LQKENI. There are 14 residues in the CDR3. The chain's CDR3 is CASSPGSGANVLTF. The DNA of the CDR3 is TGTGCCAGCTCACCCGGCTCTGGGGCCAACGTCCTGACTTTC.

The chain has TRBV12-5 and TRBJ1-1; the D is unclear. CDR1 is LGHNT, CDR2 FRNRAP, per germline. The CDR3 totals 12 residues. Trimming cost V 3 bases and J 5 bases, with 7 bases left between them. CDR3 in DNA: TGTGCTAGTGGTTTCAGTGAGACTGAAGCTTTCTTT. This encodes CASGFSETEAFF.

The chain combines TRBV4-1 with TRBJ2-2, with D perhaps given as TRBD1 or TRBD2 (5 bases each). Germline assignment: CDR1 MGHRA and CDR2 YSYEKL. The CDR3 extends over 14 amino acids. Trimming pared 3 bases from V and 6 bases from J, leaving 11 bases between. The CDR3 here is CASSQPVGAGELFF. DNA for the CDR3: TGCGCCAGCAGCCAGCCGGTGGGGGCCGGGGAGCTGTTTTTT.

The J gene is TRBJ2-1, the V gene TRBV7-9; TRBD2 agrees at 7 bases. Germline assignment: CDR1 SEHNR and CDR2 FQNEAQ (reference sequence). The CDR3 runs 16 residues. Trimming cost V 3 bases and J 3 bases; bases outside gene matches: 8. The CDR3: CASSLRESENYNEQFF. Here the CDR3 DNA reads TGTGCCAGCAGCTTGCGGGAGTCCGAGAACTACAATGAGCAGTTCTTC.

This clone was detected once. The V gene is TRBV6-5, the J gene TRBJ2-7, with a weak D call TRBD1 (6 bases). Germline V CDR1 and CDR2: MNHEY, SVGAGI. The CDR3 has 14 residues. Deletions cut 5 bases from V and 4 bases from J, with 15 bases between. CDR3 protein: CASSKPGHLYEQYF. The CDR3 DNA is TGTGCCAGCAGTAAGCCGGGACACCTATACGAGCAGTACTTC.

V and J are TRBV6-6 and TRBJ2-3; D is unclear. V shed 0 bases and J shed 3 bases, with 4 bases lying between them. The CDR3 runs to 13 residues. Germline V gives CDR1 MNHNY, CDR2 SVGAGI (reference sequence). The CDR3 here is CASSYSETDTQYF. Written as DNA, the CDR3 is TGTGCCAGCAGTTACTCTGAGACAGATACGCAGTATTTT.

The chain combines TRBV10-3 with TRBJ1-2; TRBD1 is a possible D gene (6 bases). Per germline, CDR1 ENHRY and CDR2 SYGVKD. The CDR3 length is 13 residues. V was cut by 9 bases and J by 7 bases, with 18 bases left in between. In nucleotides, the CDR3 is TGTGCCATACCCTTACAGGGAACGTCTGGCTACACCTTC. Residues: CAIPLQGTSGYTF.

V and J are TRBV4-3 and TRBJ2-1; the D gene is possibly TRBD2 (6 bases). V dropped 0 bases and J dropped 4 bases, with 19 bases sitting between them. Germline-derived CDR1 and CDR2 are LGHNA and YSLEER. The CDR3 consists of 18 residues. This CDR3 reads CASSQDTGAETVYNEQFF. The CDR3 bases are TGCGCCAGCAGCCAAGATACGGGAGCGGAGACGGTTTACAATGAGCAGTTCTTC.